This T cell receptor (beta chain) was captured in a study of blood T cell repertoires in COVID-19. Assignments of participants to cohorts depended upon their own reported clinical history. The V and J ends lost 6 bases and 1 base respectively, with 10 bases between them. There are 14 residues in the CDR3. Germline CDR1 and CDR2: ENHRY and SYGVKD. Sequencing used immunoSEQ multiplex PCR; TCRdb keeps in-frame clones, though not all of them. The sample holds 100,000 to 150,000 clones; roughly four fifths are singletons and the top ten take roughly 2.3%. The chain links TRBV10-3 to TRBJ1-5; TRBD1 is a possible D gene (5 bases). This TCR came from a man in his forties or fifties with acute COVID-19. The material sequenced was PBMCs or T cells enriched from blood (not recorded which). The CDR3 DNA reads TGTGCCATCAGCCCAGACAGCAGCAATCAGCCCCAGCATTTT. Translating it yields CAISPDSSNQPQHF.